This T cell receptor beta chain derives from a study of T cell changes during pregnancy in multiple sclerosis. V was pared by 3 bases and J by 2 bases, with 8 bases of the junction left unmatched. The V gene's germline CDR1 is MDHEN and CDR2 SYDVKM. The CDR3 contains 16 residues. This table comes from immunoSEQ multiplex PCR, and its TCRdb copy is limited to in-frame clones, with some not included. The repertoire consists of 65,000 to 95,000 clones, with about 93% occurring once and the leading ten covering just over 2.5%. Sequenced material: peripheral blood, taken after pregnancy. The chain uses TRBV28 and TRBJ1-1, with 8 bases fitting TRBD1. This TCR was sampled from a female donor in good health, enrolled as a control in a pregnancy study. The CDR3 here is CASSFPRQGINTEAFF. The CDR3 nucleotides are TGTGCCAGCAGTTTCCCTAGACAGGGGATAAACACTGAAGCTTTCTTT.